This TCR beta chain was sequenced during a study of HIV-infected children after antiretroviral therapy interruption. Whole-study context: In continuous treatment, analyzed samples were from weeks 0, 48 and 150. Study outcomes and limitations: After treatment interruption started, naive CD4+ CDR3 overlap across time points dropped.

Documented treatment: PENTA 11 planned treatment interruption arm or continuous ART arm. Naive CD4+ CD45RA+ CD45RO- T cells were FACS-sorted from thawed PBMCs. A 3' RACE protocol on RNA, with unique molecular identifiers, produced the TCR library. MiXCR, run by TCRdb on the 3' RACE reads, gives a single entry per CDR3 protein. Altogether about 50,000 distinct CDR3 sequences are present, more than 3.5% being singletons, with the ten largest covering approximately 0.7%. This clonotype has at least ten counts. Its antigen is unidentified. This TCR was sampled from a pool of human donors with HIV. The source material was CD45RA+ CD4+ T cells from PBMCs, pooled from several time points, sampled from a donor given antiretroviral therapy, either interrupted or continuous. Subset indicated: naive CD4+ CD45RA+ CD45RO- T cells.

The CDR3 spells CSVVLRLAGYNEQFF. The CDR3 coding sequence is TGCAGCGTTGTTCTTCGGCTAGCGGGGTACAATGAGCAGTTCTTC. The chain uses TRBV29-1 and TRBJ2-1; the match to TRBD2 covers 9 bases. The CDR3 has 15 residues. In germline, CDR1 is SQVTM, CDR2 ANQGSEA. J lost 4 bases, V lost 4 bases, and 8 bases had no gene match.